A single sample is the source of the 31 T cell receptor beta chains below, sequenced in a study of Ad26.COV2.S vaccination and SARS-CoV-2 variants. Data came from immunoSEQ multiplex PCR; TCRdb stores just in-frame clones and leaves some out. The repertoire includes around 250,000 clones, roughly 89% of them detected once, and about 2.8% sits in the top ten. Treatment specified: roughly 18 received Ad26.COV2.S at low or high dose, single or two shots; roughly 5 received placebo; per-sample allocation not given. Following the first vaccine or placebo injection, samples were taken on day 63. This sample comprised peripheral blood, obtained in a trial of Ad26.COV2.S vaccine versus placebo. Receptor source: a person aged 18 to 59 who received the Ad26.COV2.S COVID-19 vaccine or a placebo.

The CDR3 reads CATRTRGPNTGELFF. In DNA, the CDR3 is TGTGCCACCAGAACCAGGGGCCCGAACACCGGGGAGCTGTTTTTT. The V gene is TRBV19, the J gene TRBJ2-2, with D tentatively TRBD1 (6 bases). V was cut by 10 bases and J by 0 bases, with 15 bases left in between. The CDR3 consists of 15 residues. Germline-derived CDR1 and CDR2 are LNHDA and SQIVND (reference sequence).

The rearrangement uses TRBV4-2 and TRBJ1-3; tentative D call: TRBD1 (5 bases). V lost 0 bases to trimming and J lost 4 bases, with 10 bases between them. Germline CDR1 and CDR2: LGHNA and YNFKEQ. The CDR3 is 15 amino acids. CDR3 loop: CASSQEEQGGNTIYF. In DNA form, the CDR3 reads TGTGCCAGCAGCCAAGAGGAGCAGGGCGGAAACACCATATATTTT.

The V and J genes are TRBV4-3 and TRBJ1-1; D is unclear. The CDR3 runs to 16 residues. V lost 0 bases to trimming and J lost 2 bases, with 13 bases between them. Per the germline V gene, CDR1 is LGHNA and CDR2 is YSLEER. CDR3 DNA: TGCGCCAGCAGCCAAGACAGAACCTCCGACAACACTGAAGCTTTCTTT. This sequence encodes CASSQDRTSDNTEAFF.

The chain joins TRBV4-2 to TRBJ1-3; TRBD1 aligns across 9 bases. V was clipped by 4 bases and J by 2 bases; unmatched bases: 12. CDR3 size: 18 residues. CDR1 LGHNA and CDR2 YNFKEQ come from the germline V gene. CDR3 in amino acids: CASSPTHLQGAAGNTIYF. CDR3 nucleotide sequence: TGTGCCAGCAGCCCCACCCATCTACAGGGGGCGGCTGGAAACACCATATATTTT.

The V and J genes are TRBV10-2 and TRBJ1-3; D is undetermined. Germline V CDR1 and CDR2: WSHSY, SAAADI. V dropped 2 bases and J dropped 4 bases, with 9 bases sitting between them. CDR3 length: 14 amino acids. The CDR3 here is CASSEGSRGNTIYF. As DNA, the CDR3 is TGCGCCAGCAGTGAGGGGAGTCGGGGAAACACCATATATTTT.

This clone turned up a few times. The chain recombines TRBV11-2 with TRBJ1-2, with D hard to call. Germline V gene data show CDR1 as SGHAT and CDR2 as FQNNGV. This CDR3 has 12 residues. V lost 5 bases to trimming and J lost 7 bases, with 11 bases between them. CDR3 in DNA: TGTGCCAGCAGCCCCACCATGGGTGGCTACACCTTC. Encoded protein: CASSPTMGGYTF.

This sequence joins TRBV3-1 (or the pseudogene TRBV3-2) and TRBJ1-4; D remains unclear. This CDR3 region has 13 residues. The germline V gene has CDR1 LGHDT and CDR2 YNNKEL (reference sequence). Trimming removed 1 base at V and 4 bases at J, with 4 bases between. The CDR3 DNA is TGTGCCAGCAGCCAAGGCTTTAATGAAAAACTGTTTTTT. Residues: CASSQGFNEKLFF.

The chain links TRBV4-2 to TRBJ1-1, with TRBD1 matching 7 bases. The V and J ends lost 0 bases and 6 bases, in that order; junction bases with no gene match: 13. From germline, CDR1 is LGHNA and CDR2 YNFKEQ. The CDR3 covers 17 residues. For the CDR3, the DNA is TGTGCCAGCAGCCAAGAAGGGACGACAGGGAGGTTGCCTGAAGCTTTCTTT. Protein product: CASSQEGTTGRLPEAFF.

This chain joins TRBV9 and TRBJ2-1, with TRBD1 identical over 10 bases. Germline V lookup: CDR1 SGDLS, CDR2 YYNGEE. V dropped 0 bases and J dropped 5; count of bases not matched to a gene: 11. CDR3 size: 18 residues. CDR3 in amino acids: CASSVASDGTGADNEQFF. For the CDR3, the DNA is TGTGCCAGCAGCGTAGCTTCTGACGGGACAGGGGCGGACAATGAGCAGTTCTTC.

The chain combines TRBV25-1 with TRBJ1-1; no clear D. V gave up 3 bases and J gave up 5 bases, with 4 bases separating them. The CDR3 loop spans 11 amino acids. The germline gives CDR1 MGHDK, CDR2 SYGVNS. For the CDR3, the DNA is TGTGCCAGCAGTGACGCGACTGAAGCTTTCTTT. It specifies CASSDATEAFF.

The chain recombines TRBV10-2 with TRBJ2-7; D is perhaps TRBD1 or TRBD2 (5 bases each). Looked up from germline, CDR1 is WSHSY and CDR2 is SAAADI. The CDR3 loop spans 14 amino acids. The V end lost 8 bases, the J end lost 2 bases, and 16 bases lay between the germline ends. DNA for the CDR3: TGCGCCAGCTCCCCCCGGGACGGAACCTACGAGCAGTACTTC. As protein: CASSPRDGTYEQYF.

This rearrangement joins TRBV11-2 to TRBJ2-3; D is uncertain. CDR3 size: 18 residues. Germline CDR1 SGHAT, CDR2 FQNNGV. The V gene lost 1 base and the J gene lost 1 base, with 18 bases spanning the gap. The CDR3 DNA reads TGTGCCAGCAGCTTAGTAGACTTTACTTTACTCGGCACAGATACGCAGTATTTT. It yields the protein CASSLVDFTLLGTDTQYF.

The rearrangement links TRBV7-3 to TRBJ2-7; D is perhaps TRBD1 (5 bases). Germline V lookup: CDR1 SGHTA, CDR2 FQGTGA. Trimming removed 3 bases from V and 4 bases from J, with 10 bases in between. CDR3 size: 13 residues. The CDR3 nucleotides read TGTGCCAGCAGCTTGACAGAGACGTACGAGCAGTACTTC. Encoded protein: CASSLTETYEQYF.

The chain recombines TRBV19 with TRBJ2-5; D uncertain. Germline V gives CDR1 LNHDA, CDR2 SQIVND (reference sequence). This CDR3 contains 14 residues. The ends were cut back, 3 bases at V and 2 bases at J, with 10 bases in the middle. The CDR3 here is CASSIGSVQETQYF. CDR3 nucleotides: TGTGCCAGTAGTATTGGAAGCGTTCAAGAGACCCAGTACTTC.

The rearrangement links TRBV6-5 to TRBJ2-1; no clear D. Trimming removed 0 bases from V and 0 bases from J, with 3 bases in between. The germline gives CDR1 MNHEY, CDR2 SVGAGI. This CDR3 has 14 amino acids. The CDR3: CASSYSDSYNEQFF. The DNA of the CDR3 is TGTGCCAGCAGTTACTCGGACTCCTACAATGAGCAGTTCTTC.

The sample holds one count of this clone. This rearrangement joins TRBV4-3 to TRBJ2-1; TRBD2 matches 10 bases. Trimming cost V 0 bases and J 4 bases; bases outside gene matches: 3. CDR1 is LGHNA, CDR2 YSLEER, per germline. CDR3 length: 16 residues. The CDR3 DNA reads TGCGCCAGCAGCCAAGATAGAGCGGGGGGGTACAATGAGCAGTTCTTC. Translated, it gives CASSQDRAGGYNEQFF.

The chain carries TRBV18 and TRBJ2-7, with TRBD1 identical over 8 bases. The CDR3 runs to 16 residues. Germline-derived CDR1 and CDR2 are KGHSH and LQKENI. V lost 5 bases and J lost 1; bases outside the gene matches: 10. As DNA, the CDR3 is TGTGCCAGCTCAGCACAGGGGGTATTAGGGTCCTACGAGCAGTACTTC. Its protein is CASSAQGVLGSYEQYF.

In its sample, this clone was seen once. The gene calls are TRBV27 and TRBJ1-1; 9 positions agree with TRBD1. The germline CDR1 and CDR2 sequences are MNHEY and SMNVEV (reference sequence). This CDR3 spans 14 amino acids. After removal of 5 bases from V and 6 bases from J, the junction contained 7 bases not matched to a gene. CDR3 in amino acids: CASSTRDRVPEAFF. The CDR3 coding sequence is TGTGCCAGCAGTACCCGGGACAGGGTACCTGAAGCTTTCTTT.

This chain joins TRBV4-3 and TRBJ1-1; no clear D gene. V gave up 1 base and J gave up 1 base, with 7 bases separating them. The CDR3 runs 14 residues. CDR1 is LGHNA and CDR2 is YSLEER in the germline V gene. This CDR3 reads CASSQGQKNTEAFF. The CDR3 bases are TGCGCCAGCAGCCAAGGGCAGAAGAACACTGAAGCTTTCTTT.

CDR3 bases: TGTGCCAGCAGTGGGGGGGCGGATTCAAGCTCCTACAATGAGCAGTTCTTC. Encoded protein: CASSGGADSSSYNEQFF. This sequence joins TRBV25-1 and TRBJ2-1, with D perhaps matching TRBD1 or TRBD2 (6 bases each). V shed 4 bases and J shed 0 bases, with 16 bases lying between them. The CDR3 has 17 amino acids. CDR1 MGHDK and CDR2 SYGVNS come from the germline V gene.

The genes are TRBV4-2 and TRBJ2-7; D remains unclear. This CDR3 spans 15 amino acids. Trimming took 0 bases from V and 2 from J, leaving 11 bases between them. Per the germline V gene, CDR1 is LGHNA and CDR2 is YNFKEQ. CDR3 DNA: TGTGCCAGCAGCCAAGAATCGACGCTAACCTACGAGCAGTACTTC. It codes for CASSQESTLTYEQYF.

The chain is built from TRBV27 and TRBJ1-2; D is uncertain. Looked up from germline, CDR1 is MNHEY and CDR2 is SMNVEV (reference sequence). The V end was cut by 3 bases, the J end by 0 bases, with 8 bases between. The CDR3 extends over 14 amino acids. The CDR3 DNA reads as TGTGCCAGCAGTTTGATGGGTACTAACTATGGCTACACCTTC. Amino acids: CASSLMGTNYGYTF.

Here the CDR3 DNA reads TGTGCCAGCTCACCCCGGGACGGGAACACTGAAGCTTTCTTT. Residues: CASSPRDGNTEAFF. The rearrangement links TRBV18 to TRBJ1-1; a weak D match, TRBD1 (5 bases). The V end was cut by 3 bases, the J end by 1 base, with 9 bases between. Germline loops: CDR1 KGHSH, CDR2 LQKENI. The CDR3 runs 14 residues. Using reference TRBV18 and TRBJ1-1 for the parts outside the CDR3, the full variable domain is NAGVMQNPRHLVRRRGQEARLRCSPMKGHSHVYWYRQLPEEGLKFMVYLQKENIIDESGMPKERFSAEFPKEGPSILRIQQVVRGDSAAYFCASSPRDGNTEAFFGQGTRLTVV.

This sequence joins TRBV30 and TRBJ1-2, with TRBD1 matching over 9 bases. The trim removed 6 bases at V and 8 bases at J, leaving 7 bases unmatched. CDR3 length: 12 amino acids. The V gene's germline CDR1 is GTSNPN and CDR2 SVGIG (reference sequence). This CDR3 reads CACTTGGKGYTF. The DNA for the CDR3 is TGTGCCTGTACGACAGGGGGTAAAGGCTACACCTTC.

This clone was seen once. V gene TRBV5-1 combines with J gene TRBJ2-5; possible D gene TRBD1, 6 bases. The germline V and J ends were trimmed by 4 bases and 2 bases, with 12 bases remaining between them. The germline V gene encodes CDR1 SGHRS and CDR2 YFSETQ. The CDR3 is made up of 14 amino acids. CDR3 nucleotide sequence: TGCGCCAGCAGCAACGGACAGACTCAAGAGACCCAGTACTTC. It codes for CASSNGQTQETQYF.

This clone was seen just once. V is TRBV12-3 or TRBV12-4 and J is TRBJ2-4; D is unclear. Trimming pared 2 bases from V and 6 bases from J, leaving 8 bases between. The CDR3 extends over 13 amino acids. The CDR3 sequence: CASSLMVVNIQYF. The CDR3 DNA sequence: TGTGCCAGCAGTTTAATGGTAGTAAACATTCAGTACTTC.

CDR3 coding DNA: TGTGCCAGCAGCGTAGCGGTGGGCTCCTACGAGCAGTACTTC. Encoded protein: CASSVAVGSYEQYF. The chain recombines TRBV9 with TRBJ2-7; D ambiguous. V dropped 0 bases and J dropped 0 bases, with 7 bases sitting between them. CDR3 size: 14 residues. Germline CDR1 reads SGDLS; CDR2 reads YYNGEE.

This rearrangement joins TRBV7-3 to TRBJ2-7, with 8 bases matching TRBD2. CDR1 is SGHTA and CDR2 is FQGTGA in the germline V gene. V shed 1 base and J 3 bases; nucleotides not matched to a gene: 11. This CDR3 spans 17 amino acids. CDR3 sequence: CASSLNLGTRRHYEQYV. CDR3 coding DNA: TGTGCCAGCAGCTTAAATCTGGGGACTAGGAGACACTACGAGCAGTACGTC.

The chain combines TRBV7-2 with TRBJ1-1; 9 nucleotides agree with TRBD1. The V gene end was trimmed by 4 bases and the J gene end by 5 bases; junction bases not matched to a gene: 11. Germline-derived CDR1 and CDR2 are SGHTA and FQGNSA. The CDR3 sequence is 16 residues long. CDR3 protein: CASSSGTGSEGTEAFF. DNA for the CDR3: TGTGCCAGCAGCTCGGGGACAGGGTCGGAGGGAACTGAAGCTTTCTTT. Complete variable domain (other parts from reference TRBV7-2 and TRBJ1-1): GAGVSQSPSNKVTEKGKDVELRCDPISGHTALYWYRQSLGQGLEFLIYFQGNSAPDKSGLPSDRFSAERTGGSVSTLTIQRTQQEDSAVYLCASSSGTGSEGTEAFFGQGTRLTVV.

This chain joins TRBV10-3 and TRBJ1-5, with unresolved D. This CDR3 region has 13 residues. Germline V gene data show CDR1 as ENHRY and CDR2 as SYGVKD. With 0 bases removed from V and 5 bases from J, the gap between germline ends came to 5 bases. CDR3 residues: CAISESRDQPQHF. DNA of the CDR3: TGTGCCATCAGTGAGTCCCGGGATCAGCCCCAGCATTTT.

CDR3 nucleotide sequence: TGTGCCAGCAGCTTAGCGCCGGCAGATTCGTGGGCTTTCTTT. As protein: CASSLAPADSWAFF. V is TRBV7-2 and J is TRBJ1-1; no reliable D call. Germline V lookup: CDR1 SGHTA, CDR2 FQGNSA. This CDR3 is built from 14 residues. V lost 0 bases and J lost 11, with 16 bases in between.